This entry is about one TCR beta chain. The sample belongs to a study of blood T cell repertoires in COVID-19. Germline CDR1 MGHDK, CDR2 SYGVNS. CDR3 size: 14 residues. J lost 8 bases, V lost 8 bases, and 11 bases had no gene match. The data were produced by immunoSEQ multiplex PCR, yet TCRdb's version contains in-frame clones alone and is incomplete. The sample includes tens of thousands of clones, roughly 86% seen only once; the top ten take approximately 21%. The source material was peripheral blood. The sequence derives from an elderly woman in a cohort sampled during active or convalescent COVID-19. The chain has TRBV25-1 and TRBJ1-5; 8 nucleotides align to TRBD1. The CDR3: CASSTTGVVEPQHF. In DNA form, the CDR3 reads TGTGCCAGCTCAACGACAGGGGTGGTGGAGCCCCAGCATTTT.